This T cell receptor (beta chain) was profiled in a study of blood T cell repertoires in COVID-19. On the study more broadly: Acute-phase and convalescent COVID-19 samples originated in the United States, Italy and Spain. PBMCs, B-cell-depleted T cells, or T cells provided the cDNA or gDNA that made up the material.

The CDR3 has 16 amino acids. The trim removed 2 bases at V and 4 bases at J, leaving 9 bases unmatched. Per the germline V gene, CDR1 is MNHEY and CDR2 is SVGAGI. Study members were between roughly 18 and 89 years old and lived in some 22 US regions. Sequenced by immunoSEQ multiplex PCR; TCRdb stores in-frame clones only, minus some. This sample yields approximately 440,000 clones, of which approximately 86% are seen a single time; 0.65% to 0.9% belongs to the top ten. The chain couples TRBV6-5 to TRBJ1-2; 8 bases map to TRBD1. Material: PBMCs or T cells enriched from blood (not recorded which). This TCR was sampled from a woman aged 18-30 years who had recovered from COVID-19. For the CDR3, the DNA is TGTGCCAGCAGTTACGACCCACAGGGGGACCCCTATGGCTACACCTTC. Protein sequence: CASSYDPQGDPYGYTF.